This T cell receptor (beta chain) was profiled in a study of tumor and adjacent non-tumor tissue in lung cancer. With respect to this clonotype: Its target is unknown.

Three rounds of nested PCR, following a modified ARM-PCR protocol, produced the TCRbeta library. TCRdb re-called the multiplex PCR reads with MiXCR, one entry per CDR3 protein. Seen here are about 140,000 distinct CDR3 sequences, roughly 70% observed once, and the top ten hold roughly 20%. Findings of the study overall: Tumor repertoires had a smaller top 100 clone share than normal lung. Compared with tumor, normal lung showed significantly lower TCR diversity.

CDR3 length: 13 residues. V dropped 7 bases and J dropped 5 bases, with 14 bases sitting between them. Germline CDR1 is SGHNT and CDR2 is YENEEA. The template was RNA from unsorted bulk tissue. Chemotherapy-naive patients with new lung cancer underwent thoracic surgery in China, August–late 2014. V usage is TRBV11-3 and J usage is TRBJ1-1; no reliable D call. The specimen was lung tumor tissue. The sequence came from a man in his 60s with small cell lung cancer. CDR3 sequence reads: CASKLEGGTEAFF. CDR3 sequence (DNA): TGTGCCAGCAAATTGGAGGGAGGGACTGAAGCTTTCTTT.